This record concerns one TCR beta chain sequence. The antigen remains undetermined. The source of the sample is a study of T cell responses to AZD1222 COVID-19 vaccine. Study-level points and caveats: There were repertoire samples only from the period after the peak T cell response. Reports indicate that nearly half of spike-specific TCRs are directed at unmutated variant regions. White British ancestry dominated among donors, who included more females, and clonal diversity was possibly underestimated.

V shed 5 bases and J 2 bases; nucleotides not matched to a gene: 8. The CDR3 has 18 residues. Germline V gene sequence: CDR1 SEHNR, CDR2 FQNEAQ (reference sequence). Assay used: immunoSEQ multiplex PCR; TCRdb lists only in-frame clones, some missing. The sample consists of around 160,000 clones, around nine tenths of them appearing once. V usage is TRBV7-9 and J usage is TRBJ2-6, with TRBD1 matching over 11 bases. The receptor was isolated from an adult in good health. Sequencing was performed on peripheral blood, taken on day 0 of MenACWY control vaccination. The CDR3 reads CASSPLRTGGAGANVLTF. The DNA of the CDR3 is TGTGCCAGCAGCCCCCTAAGGACAGGGGGCGCTGGGGCCAACGTCCTGACTTTC.